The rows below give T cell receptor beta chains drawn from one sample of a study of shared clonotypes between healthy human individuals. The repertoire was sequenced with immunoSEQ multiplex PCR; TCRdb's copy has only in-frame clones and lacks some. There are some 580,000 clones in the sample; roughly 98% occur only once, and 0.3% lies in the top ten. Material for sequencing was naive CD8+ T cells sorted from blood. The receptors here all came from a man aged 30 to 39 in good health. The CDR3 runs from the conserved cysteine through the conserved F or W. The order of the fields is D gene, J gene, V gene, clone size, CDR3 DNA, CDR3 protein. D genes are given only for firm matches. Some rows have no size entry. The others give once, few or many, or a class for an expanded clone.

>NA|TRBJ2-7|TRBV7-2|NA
TGTGCCAGCAGCTTGGTTACCTACGAGCAGTACTTC
CASSLVTYEQYF
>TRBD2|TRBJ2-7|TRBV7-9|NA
TGTGCCAGCAGCTTAGTACCTCCTAGCGGTTACGAGCAGTACTTC
CASSLVPPSGYEQYF
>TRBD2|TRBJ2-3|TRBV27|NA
TGTGCCAGCAGTTATAGCGGGGCCGGGACAGATACGCAGTATTTT
CASSYSGAGTDTQYF
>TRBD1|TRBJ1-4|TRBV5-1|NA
TGCGCCAGCAGCTCGGGACAGGGAGGAGTTGATGAAAAACTGTTTTTT
CASSSGQGGVDEKLFF
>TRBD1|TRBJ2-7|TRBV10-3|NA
TGTGCCATCAGTGACAGGGGGCCCTACGAGCAGTACTTC
CAISDRGPYEQYF
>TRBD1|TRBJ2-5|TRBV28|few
TGTGCCAGCAGCCCACCGGAAGGGACAGAAGAGACCCAGTACTTC
CASSPPEGTEETQYF
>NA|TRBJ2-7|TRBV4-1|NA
TGCGCCAGCAGGCACGTTTCAGAGAGCTCCTACGAGCAGTACTTC
CASRHVSESSYEQYF
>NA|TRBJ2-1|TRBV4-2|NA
TGTGCCAGCAGCCAAGGCTCGAGGTACAATGAGCAGTTCTTC
CASSQGSRYNEQFF
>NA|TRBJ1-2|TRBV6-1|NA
TGTGCCAGCCTCGGACTGGGAGCTAACTATGGCTACACCTTC
CASLGLGANYGYTF
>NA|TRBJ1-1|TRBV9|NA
TGTGCCAGCAGTTCCGGGGCCGAAGCTTTCTTT
CASSSGAEAFF
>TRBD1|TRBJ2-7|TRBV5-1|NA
TGCGCCAGCAGCTTGGGGGACAGGAGGAGCTCCTACGAGCAGTACTTC
CASSLGDRRSSYEQYF
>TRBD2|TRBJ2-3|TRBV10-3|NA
TGTGCCACCCGGAGGACAGCCATCGGGAGGGCGGGAGATACGCAGTATTTT
CATRRTAIGRAGDTQYF
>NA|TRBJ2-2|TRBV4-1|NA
TGCGCCAGCAGCCAAGGGCCTAACACCGGGGAGCTGTTTTTT
CASSQGPNTGELFF
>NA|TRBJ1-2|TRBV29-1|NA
TGCAGCGTTGAGGGCGGGGTACATTACTATGGCTACACCTTC
CSVEGGVHYYGYTF
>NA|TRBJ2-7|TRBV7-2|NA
TGTGCCAGCAGTTACCTCATGGGCTACGAGCAGTACTTC
CASSYLMGYEQYF
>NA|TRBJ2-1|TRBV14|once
TGTGCCAGCAGCCAAGAAGGGCAGTCCTACAATGAGCAGTTCTTC
CASSQEGQSYNEQFF
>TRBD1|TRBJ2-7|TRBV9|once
TGTGCCAGCAGCGTAGCTACACAGGGGGATGAGCAGTACTTC
CASSVATQGDEQYF
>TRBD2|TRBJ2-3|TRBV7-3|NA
TGTGCCAGCAGCTTAATAAGGGGACTAGCAGATACGCAGTATTTT
CASSLIRGLADTQYF
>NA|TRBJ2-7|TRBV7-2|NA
TGTGCCAGCAGCCCTGGGGGTTACTACGAGCAGTACTTC
CASSPGGYYEQYF
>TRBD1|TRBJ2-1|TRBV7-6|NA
TGTGCCAGCAGCCCCCGGACAGGGCACAATGAGCAGTTCTTC
CASSPRTGHNEQFF
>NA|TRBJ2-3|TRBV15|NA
TGTGCCACCAGATGGACACATAGCACAGATACGCAGTATTTT
CATRWTHSTDTQYF
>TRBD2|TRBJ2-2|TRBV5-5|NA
TGTGCCAGCAGCTTGCGCCTAGCGGGAACGATCGCCACGAACACCGGGGAGCTGTTTTTT
CASSLRLAGTIATNTGELFF
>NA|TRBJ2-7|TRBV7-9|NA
TGTGCCAGCAGCCACGCCGGGACCCGGAGCTCCTACGAGCAGTACTTC
CASSHAGTRSSYEQYF
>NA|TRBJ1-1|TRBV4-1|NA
TGCGCCAGCAGCCAAACGGGTAGCACTGAAGCTTTCTTT
CASSQTGSTEAFF
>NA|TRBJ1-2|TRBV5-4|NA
TGTGCCAGCAGCTTGTATAGGGGCGATGGCTACACCTTC
CASSLYRGDGYTF
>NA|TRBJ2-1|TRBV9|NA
TGTGCCAGCAGCACGGGCGGCGGCGATGAGCAGTTCTTC
CASSTGGGDEQFF
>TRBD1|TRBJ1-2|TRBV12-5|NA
TGTGCTAGTGCAGTGGACAGGGCGATTCCCTTCTATGGCTACACCTTC
CASAVDRAIPFYGYTF
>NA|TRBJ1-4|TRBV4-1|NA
TGCGCCAGCAGTGTGGACAACTTAAATGAAAAACTGTTTTTT
CASSVDNLNEKLFF
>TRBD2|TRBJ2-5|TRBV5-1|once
TGCGCCAGCAGCTTGGAAGGACTAGCGGGAGGTGGAGAGACCCAGTACTTC
CASSLEGLAGGGETQYF
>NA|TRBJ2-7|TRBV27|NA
TGTGCCAGCAGCCACGGACCAGGGGCCTCCTACGAGCAGTACTTC
CASSHGPGASYEQYF
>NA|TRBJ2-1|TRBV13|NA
TGTGCCAGCAGCTTACCAACCAAATACAATGAGCAGTTCTTC
CASSLPTKYNEQFF